The rows below give T cell receptor beta chains drawn from one sample of a study of cytomegalovirus exposure and HLA in healthy donors. The data were produced by immunoSEQ multiplex PCR, yet TCRdb's version contains in-frame clones alone and is incomplete. The sample has some 99,000 clones, about four fifths seen once; the top ten hold under 2.5%. Sequencing used PBMCs. These receptors were collected from a woman in her twenties or thirties in good health and CMV-seronegative. Each CDR3 is given with its conserved first and last residue. Fields, in order: V gene, clone size, J gene, D gene, CDR3 DNA, CDR3 protein. A D gene is named only where the DNA matches it firmly. The listing skips clone size in some rows; elsewhere it reads once, few, many or a size class.

>TRBV7-6|NA|TRBJ2-2|TRBD2
TGTGCAGGCGGTGGAGTAGCGGGAACCAACACCGGGGAGCTGTTTTTT
CAGGGVAGTNTGELFF
>TRBV25-1|few|TRBJ1-2|NA
TGTGCCAGCACCGCGGCGAACTATGGCTACACCTTC
CASTAANYGYTF
>TRBV7-8|NA|TRBJ2-1|TRBD2
TGTGCCAGCAGCTTAGGGGTAGCGGGGACGAATGAGCAGTTCTTC
CASSLGVAGTNEQFF
>TRBV19|NA|TRBJ2-2|TRBD2
TGTGCCAGTTCTAGCGGGATGTACCCGACCGGGGAGCTGTTTTTT
CASSSGMYPTGELFF
>TRBV19|NA|TRBJ2-1|TRBD2
TGTGCCTCCAGTAGCGGGAGACCAAATGAGCAGTTCTTC
CASSSGRPNEQFF
>TRBV11-2|NA|TRBJ2-4|NA
TGTGCCAGCAGCCCGGTGGTAGCCAAAAACATTCAGTACTTC
CASSPVVAKNIQYF
>TRBV7-8|NA|TRBJ2-5|TRBD2
TGTGCCAGCAGCTTATCCCGGACTAGCGCAGAGACCCAGTACTTC
CASSLSRTSAETQYF
>TRBV5-1|few|TRBJ1-1|NA
TGCGCCAGCAGCTTGTGGGCAGCTTCGAACACTGAAGCTTTCTTT
CASSLWAASNTEAFF
>TRBV7-9|NA|TRBJ2-7|NA
TGTGCCAGCAGCTTAGCGCTCGGACTTATTTACGAGCAGTACTTC
CASSLALGLIYEQYF
>TRBV9|NA|TRBJ1-6|NA
TGTGCCAGCAGCCAGACCCCCCAAGAGGATTCACCCCTCCACTTT
CASSQTPQEDSPLHF
>TRBV5-4|NA|TRBJ1-1|NA
TGTGCCAGCAGCTTGTGGGGCGGTGGGGAAGCTTTCTTT
CASSLWGGGEAFF
>TRBV28|NA|TRBJ2-7|NA
TGTGCCAGCACCACAGTCGGTAGTCTGTTCTACGAGCAGTACTTC
CASTTVGSLFYEQYF
>TRBV12-1|NA|TRBJ1-2|NA
TGTGCCAGCAGCTTCGCCTCCTCTGACAGGGGGAACATCCATGGCTACACCTTC
CASSFASSDRGNIHGYTF
>TRBV6-5|NA|TRBJ1-2|NA
TGTGCCAGCAGGCCCGGGATTTCCTATGGCTACACCTTC
CASRPGISYGYTF
>TRBV12-5|few|TRBJ2-7|TRBD2
TGTGCTAGTGGTTTGGGGTCCTTAGCGGGAGTGTTCGAGCAGTACTTC
CASGLGSLAGVFEQYF
>TRBV7-9|NA|TRBJ2-7|TRBD2
TGTGCCAGCAGCCCCACTAGCGGGTTCTACGAGCAGTACTTC
CASSPTSGFYEQYF
>TRBV18|NA|TRBJ2-3|NA
TGTGCCAGCTCACCCCGGGGGGCCACAGATACGCAGTATTTT
CASSPRGATDTQYF
>TRBV28|NA|TRBJ2-7|NA
TGTGCCAGCAAGGCCGGGGGTGCGGCCTACGAGCAGTACTTC
CASKAGGAAYEQYF
>TRBV7-8|once|TRBJ1-4|NA
TGTGCCAGCAGCTTAGTGGGCCGCTGGGCTAATGAAAAACTGTTTTTT
CASSLVGRWANEKLFF
>TRBV28|NA|TRBJ2-3|NA
TGTGCCAGCGTCCCGCGTCTATCTAGCACAGATACGCAGTATTTT
CASVPRLSSTDTQYF
>TRBV5-1|NA|TRBJ2-7|TRBD2
TGCGCCAGCAGCGCCCGGGGACTAGCGAGTTCCTACGAGCAGTACTTC
CASSARGLASSYEQYF
>TRBV19|NA|TRBJ2-3|TRBD2
TGTGCCAGTAGTCAACTAGCGGGCCTGGGAGATACGCAGTATTTT
CASSQLAGLGDTQYF
>TRBV18|NA|TRBJ1-1|NA
TGTGCCAGCTCACCATCAGTGGAGGTAACTGAAGCTTTCTTT
CASSPSVEVTEAFF
>TRBV5-5|few|TRBJ2-2|TRBD1
TGTGCCAGCGGGACAGGGGAAAACACCGGGGAGCTGTTTTTT
CASGTGENTGELFF
>TRBV18|NA|TRBJ2-3|TRBD2
TGTGCCAGCTCAAAAGGACTAGCGGGAGGGGGAGATACGCAGTATTTT
CASSKGLAGGGDTQYF
>TRBV7-2|NA|TRBJ1-5|NA
TGTGCCAGCAGCTTCAGGCTAACTAGCAATCAGCCCCAGCATTTT
CASSFRLTSNQPQHF
>TRBV9|NA|TRBJ2-3|TRBD2
TGTGCCAGCAGCGCATCACTAGCGGCCTACACAGATACGCAGTATTTT
CASSASLAAYTDTQYF
>TRBV7-3|few|TRBJ2-5|NA
TGTGCCAGCAGCTTAAATTACAACGAAGAGACCCAGTACTTC
CASSLNYNEETQYF
>TRBV11-3|NA|TRBJ2-3|NA
TGTGCCAGCAGCTTGGACTTCTCCACAGATACGCAGTATTTT
CASSLDFSTDTQYF
>TRBV19|NA|TRBJ2-7|TRBD1
TGTGCCAGTAGTCAGGACAGGGAGTACGAGCAGTACTTC
CASSQDREYEQYF
>TRBV2|NA|TRBJ2-5|NA
TGTGCCAGCAGTGACAGGGAGACCCAGTACTTC
CASSDRETQYF
>TRBV7-9|NA|TRBJ2-3|TRBD1
TGTGCCAGCAGCCGTAGGGGACAGAACACAGATACGCAGTATTTT
CASSRRGQNTDTQYF
>TRBV7-8|NA|TRBJ2-1|TRBD2
TGTGCCAGCAGCCCCCGGACTAGCGGAGAAAGGGGGGAAGGGCAGTTCTTC
CASSPRTSGERGEGQFF
>TRBV5-1|few|TRBJ1-1|NA
TGCGCCAGCAGAGGTGGTAACAGGGTTGAAGCTTTCTTT
CASRGGNRVEAFF
>TRBV4-2|NA|TRBJ2-2|NA
TGTGCCAGCAGCCAAGACGGCCCGGAGGCCGGGGAGCTGTTTTTT
CASSQDGPEAGELFF
>TRBV19|few|TRBJ2-7|TRBD2
TGTGCCAGTAGCCCTGGACTAGCGCGGGGCGAGCAGTACTTC
CASSPGLARGEQYF
>TRBV6-1|NA|TRBJ2-7|TRBD2
TGTGCCAGCAGTGAAACGGCGGGAGTGACCGAGCAGTACTTC
CASSETAGVTEQYF
>TRBV18|NA|TRBJ2-1|NA
TGTGCCAGCTCACCCCCAGGGTCCTACAATGAGCAGTTCTTC
CASSPPGSYNEQFF
>TRBV18|NA|TRBJ2-7|NA
TGTGCCAGCTCACCACGTCTCGATGAACGGGAACACGAGCAGTACTTC
CASSPRLDEREHEQYF
>TRBV19|few|TRBJ1-5|NA
TGTGCCAGTCATGGACTCGTCGGATATCAGCCCCAGCATTTT
CASHGLVGYQPQHF
>TRBV6-7|NA|TRBJ2-7|NA
TGTGCCAGCACTGCAGGGGTTCCCTCCTACGAGCAGTACTTC
CASTAGVPSYEQYF
>TRBV2|NA|TRBJ1-2|NA
TGTGCCAGCAGTGAGGGGCCCTATGGCTACACCTTC
CASSEGPYGYTF
>TRBV27|NA|TRBJ2-5|TRBD1
TGTGCCAGCAGTGCAGGGGGTTTTGGGACCCAGTACTTC
CASSAGGFGTQYF
>TRBV10-2|NA|TRBJ1-5|NA
TGCGCCAGCAGGGGAGGGAGCAATCAGCCCCAGCATTTT
CASRGGSNQPQHF
>TRBV4-2|NA|TRBJ2-7|TRBD2
TGTGCCAGCAGCCAAGATTTAGCGGGAGGGGTCTACGAGCAGTACTTC
CASSQDLAGGVYEQYF
>TRBV2|once|TRBJ2-2|NA
TGTGCCAGCAGCCGCCGGGGTACCGGGGAGCTGTTTTTT
CASSRRGTGELFF
>TRBV7-9|NA|TRBJ2-7|NA
TGTGCCAGCAGCTTTGCAGGGGCTGAAGGCTACGAGCAGTACTTC
CASSFAGAEGYEQYF
>TRBV25-1|NA|TRBJ1-6|NA
TGTGCCAGCAGTGAAAGAAACTTCCCCCTCCACTTT
CASSERNFPLHF
>TRBV19|NA|TRBJ2-1|TRBD2
TGTGCCAGTCGGACTAGCGGTTCTGAGCAGTTCTTC
CASRTSGSEQFF
>TRBV28|NA|TRBJ1-2|NA
TGTGCCAGCAGCCCAGACTGGGAGGGGATTAATGGCTACACCTTC
CASSPDWEGINGYTF
>TRBV4-1|once|TRBJ2-7|NA
TGCGCCAGCAGCCAAGTAACACAGGGATTCGAGCAGTACTTC
CASSQVTQGFEQYF
>TRBV5-4|once|TRBJ1-1|TRBD1
TGTGCCAGCAGCGAAATCCAGGGGGCTAGGCCTGAAGCTTTCTTT
CASSEIQGARPEAFF
>TRBV6-5|NA|TRBJ1-5|NA
TGTGCCAGCAGTTACGGCCGGGGTGGAGGCAATCAGCCCCAGCATTTT
CASSYGRGGGNQPQHF